One sample yielded the 27 T cell receptor beta chains listed below, sequenced in a study of blood T cell repertoires in COVID-19. Here immunoSEQ multiplex PCR was the method, and the copy in TCRdb shows in-frame clones only, minus some. The sample shows about 76,000 clones, 88% of them seen only once. Sequenced: peripheral blood. The receptors stem from a man aged 50 or older with active COVID-19.

The chain recombines TRBV5-1 with TRBJ2-5, with TRBD2 identical over 8 bases. The CDR3 totals 16 residues. V trimming: 3 bases; J trimming: 2 bases; junction bases outside the gene matches: 9. Per the germline V gene, CDR1 is SGHRS and CDR2 is YFSETQ. The CDR3 spells CASSSTAGALQETQYF. The CDR3 DNA sequence: TGCGCCAGCAGCTCTACAGCGGGAGCTTTACAAGAGACCCAGTACTTC. Full variable domain (outside the CDR3, taken from reference TRBV5-1 and TRBJ2-5): KAGVTQTPRYLIKTRGQQVTLSCSPISGHRSVSWYQQTPGQGLQFLFEYFSETQRNKGNFPGRFSGRQFSNSRSEMNVSTLELGDSALYLCASSSTAGALQETQYFGPGTRLLVL.

The genes are TRBV9 and TRBJ2-7; the D is unclear. V was shortened by 3 bases and J by 2 bases, with 9 bases between the two germline ends. In germline, CDR1 is SGDLS, CDR2 YYNGEE. CDR3 size: 13 residues. CDR3 in amino acids: CASSAPSAYEQYF. In nucleotides, the CDR3 is TGTGCCAGCAGCGCCCCATCGGCCTACGAGCAGTACTTC.

This clone has more than one count but fewer than ten. V is TRBV15 and J is TRBJ1-2; TRBD1 matches 8 bases. After removal of 0 bases from V and 8 bases from J, the junction contained 5 bases not matched to a gene. This CDR3 is built from 14 residues. CDR1 LNHNV and CDR2 YYDKDF come from the germline V gene (reference sequence). The CDR3 DNA is TGTGCCACCAGCAGAGAGCAGGGGGCGAAGGGCTACACCTTC. As protein: CATSREQGAKGYTF.

This clone was seen once. Written as DNA, the CDR3 is TGTGCCAGCAGTTCGAGGGCTTTCTACGAGCAGTACTTC. This gives the protein CASSSRAFYEQYF. The rearrangement uses TRBV7-2 and TRBJ2-7; weak D call: TRBD2 (5 bases). The CDR3 runs 13 residues. V was trimmed by 6 bases and J by 3 bases, leaving 12 bases between them. Germline CDR1 reads SGHTA; CDR2 reads FQGNSA. Full variable domain (rest looked up from reference TRBV7-2 and TRBJ2-7): GAGVSQSPSNKVTEKGKDVELRCDPISGHTALYWYRQSLGQGLEFLIYFQGNSAPDKSGLPSDRFSAERTGGSVSTLTIQRTQQEDSAVYLCASSSRAFYEQYFGPGTRLTVT.

With regard to this clone: Other DNA sequences in the sample encode the same CDR3. The chain has TRBV14 and TRBJ1-1; D call uncertain. The CDR3 is made up of 13 amino acids. Trimming cost V 1 base and J 2 bases, with 5 bases left between them. Looked up from germline, CDR1 is SGHDN and CDR2 is FVKESK. The DNA for the CDR3 is TGTGCCAGCAGCCAAGCCCTTAACACTGAAGCTTTCTTT. As protein: CASSQALNTEAFF.

The chain links TRBV27 to TRBJ1-5; no clear D gene. The V end lost 8 bases, the J end lost 3 bases, and 11 bases lay between the germline ends. The CDR3 consists of 13 residues. Germline CDR1 reads MNHEY; CDR2 reads SMNVEV (reference sequence). This CDR3 is CASGGLNNQPQHF. CDR3 in DNA: TGTGCCAGCGGCGGACTCAACAATCAGCCCCAGCATTTT.

The chain joins TRBV21-1 to TRBJ2-2; the listed D gene, TRBD1, was not tested against the DNA. TRBV21-1 is a recognized pseudogene. The CDR3 is 17 residues long. The CDR3 spells CASSKVAHPNIAGELFF. The CDR3 DNA reads TGTGCCAGCAGCAAAGTGGCTCACCCGAATATCGCCGGGGAGCTGTTTTTT.

The count of this clone is one. The chain recombines TRBV6-2 or TRBV6-3 with TRBJ1-2; no reliable D call. The germline CDR1 and CDR2 sequences are MNHEY and SVGEGT. Trimming removed 3 bases at V and 2 bases at J, with 7 bases between. The CDR3 has 13 residues. The CDR3 protein is CASSYGLNYGYTF. The CDR3, as DNA: TGTGCCAGCAGTTATGGCTTAAACTATGGCTACACCTTC.

The gene calls are TRBV5-6 and TRBJ1-2; D not certain. Germline assignment: CDR1 SGHDT and CDR2 YYEEEE. The CDR3 has 13 residues. V was pared by 2 bases and J by 6 bases, with 11 bases between. The CDR3 loop is CASSLRPQDGYTF. CDR3 in DNA: TGTGCCAGCAGCTTACGGCCGCAGGATGGCTACACCTTC.

The V and J genes are TRBV12-2 and TRBJ2-5; the table's D call of TRBD2 was not tested on the DNA. TRBV12-2 is an annotated pseudogene. The CDR3 sequence is 15 residues long. The CDR3 coding sequence is TGTGCAAGTCGCTTAGAAACTAGCGAGGAAGAGACCCAGTACTTC. This codes for CASRLETSEEETQYF.

The rearrangement joins TRBV2 to TRBJ2-3; TRBD1 matches 7 bases. Germline V gene sequence: CDR1 SNHLY, CDR2 FYNNEI. CDR3 size: 15 residues. Unmatched junction bases numbered 5, after V lost 4 bases and J lost 1 base. The CDR3 bases are TGTGCCAGCAGTGGACAGGGATACGGCACAGATACGCAGTATTTT. It is translated as CASSGQGYGTDTQYF.

The chain combines TRBV4-1 with TRBJ2-7; TRBD1 agrees at 7 bases. CDR1 and CDR2 (germline): MGHRA, YSYEKL. The CDR3 loop spans 16 amino acids. J gave up 2 bases and V 0 bases, and 7 bases lay outside the gene matches. The CDR3 DNA reads as TGCGCCAGCAGCCAAGAGTTGACAGGGATCCCCTACGAGCAGTACTTC. This gives the protein CASSQELTGIPYEQYF.

The chain is built from TRBV30 and TRBJ2-1; perhaps TRBD2 as D (6 bases). The V gene lost 4 bases and the J gene lost 11 bases, with 15 bases spanning the gap. The CDR3 totals 12 residues. Germline CDR1 and CDR2: GTSNPN and SVGIG (reference sequence). This CDR3 is CAWIGSGPQQFF. CDR3 bases: TGTGCCTGGATTGGTAGCGGCCCCCAGCAGTTCTTC.

The V call is TRBV6-5, the J call TRBJ1-1, with 10 bases lining up with TRBD1. The CDR3 runs 15 residues. Germline V gives CDR1 MNHEY, CDR2 SVGAGI. Trimming took 0 bases from V and 5 from J; bases not matched to a gene: 3. The CDR3 bases are TGTGCCAGCAGTTACTCAGACAGGGGGCGAACTGAAGCTTTCTTT. Protein sequence: CASSYSDRGRTEAFF.

V and J are TRBV6-4 and TRBJ2-6, with unresolved D. CDR1 MRHNA and CDR2 SNTAGT come from the germline V gene. The CDR3 is made up of 15 amino acids. Deletions cut 3 bases from V and 0 bases from J, with 6 bases between. Here the CDR3 reads CASSEGSSGANVLTF. CDR3 coding DNA: TGTGCCAGCAGTGAGGGCAGCTCTGGGGCCAACGTCCTGACTTTC.

The chain couples TRBV27 to TRBJ1-4; D call uncertain. The CDR3 covers 14 residues. Germline V gives CDR1 MNHEY, CDR2 SMNVEV (reference sequence). Trimming removed 5 bases from V and 5 bases from J, with 12 bases in between. The CDR3 DNA follows: TGTGCCAGCAGTCCCGGTGACTTAAATGAAAAACTGTTTTTT. This gives the protein CASSPGDLNEKLFF.

The genes are TRBV4-1 and TRBJ1-5, with D possibly TRBD1 on 5 matching bases. The germline V and J ends were trimmed by 1 base and 7 bases, with 14 bases remaining between them. This CDR3 is 15 amino acids long. CDR1 and CDR2 (germline): MGHRA, YSYEKL. CDR3 in DNA: TGCGCCAGCAGCCAAGTGGGGAGGGGTGAGCAGCCCCAGCATTTT. Encoded protein: CASSQVGRGEQPQHF.

This chain uses TRBV5-1 with TRBJ2-1; 7 nucleotides line up with TRBD1. The V gene end was trimmed by 4 bases and the J gene end by 4 bases; junction bases not matched to a gene: 5. This CDR3 is built from 14 residues. Germline V gene lookup returns CDR1 SGHRS and CDR2 YFSETQ. CDR3 sequence reads: CASSPGTEYNEQFF. The CDR3 DNA is TGCGCCAGCAGCCCTGGGACAGAATACAATGAGCAGTTCTTC.

The chain recombines TRBV5-4 with TRBJ1-5; D is possibly TRBD1 (5 bases). CDR1 is SGHNT, CDR2 YYREEE, per germline (reference sequence). Trimming removed 0 bases from V and 5 bases from J, with 12 bases in between. CDR3 length equals 15 residues. The CDR3 reads CASSLGGRRDQPQHF. The CDR3 DNA reads TGTGCCAGCAGCTTGGGGGGCCGGAGGGATCAGCCCCAGCATTTT.

The chain carries TRBV12-2 and TRBJ1-2; the D call TRBD1 from the table was never checked on the DNA. TRBV12-2 is classified as a pseudogene. This CDR3 has 13 amino acids. In nucleotides, the CDR3 is TGTGCAAGTCGCTTCAGGGTCGGCTATGGCTACACCTTC. Amino acids: CASRFRVGYGYTF.

This clone was seen once. The chain carries TRBV11-2 and TRBJ2-7, with D unresolved. Germline lookup yields CDR1 SGHAT and CDR2 FQNNGV. CDR3 length: 15 residues. V was cut by 1 base and J by 0 bases, with 10 bases left in between. CDR3 DNA sequence: TGTGCCAGCAGCTTAGGGGTGCGGAGCTCCTACGAGCAGTACTTC. Protein: CASSLGVRSSYEQYF. Looking up the rest from reference TRBV11-2 and TRBJ2-7 gives the full variable domain: EAGVAQSPRYKIIEKRQSVAFWCNPISGHATLYWYQQILGQGPKLLIQFQNNGVVDDSQLPKDRFSAERLKGVDSTLKIQPAKLEDSAVYLCASSLGVRSSYEQYFGPGTRLTVT.

The chain employs TRBV29-1 and TRBJ1-2; D might be TRBD1 (5 bases). The CDR3 extends over 10 amino acids. Germline V gene data show CDR1 as SQVTM and CDR2 as ANQGSEA. The V end lost 3 bases, the J end lost 6 bases, and 5 bases lay between the germline ends. The CDR3 reads CSVDRDGYTF. The CDR3 nucleotides are TGCAGCGTTGACAGGGATGGCTACACCTTC.

The V call is TRBV6-1, the J call TRBJ2-3; D uncertain. The CDR3 extends over 14 amino acids. Trimming cost V 0 bases and J 4 bases, with 8 bases left between them. CDR1 is MNHNS, CDR2 SASEGT, per germline. The CDR3 reads CASSEAVSADTQYF. The CDR3 DNA is TGTGCCAGCAGTGAAGCGGTAAGCGCAGATACGCAGTATTTT.

V and J are TRBV7-8 and TRBJ1-4, with TRBD1 matching 9 bases. CDR3 length equals 14 residues. Trimming cost V 8 bases and J 5 bases; bases outside gene matches: 6. Germline V gene lookup returns CDR1 SGHVS and CDR2 FQNEAQ. The DNA for the CDR3 is TGTGCCAGCTCGAAAGGGACAGGGAATGAAAAACTGTTTTTT. As protein: CASSKGTGNEKLFF.

The chain uses TRBV27 and TRBJ1-2; 11 positions agree with TRBD1. The CDR3 loop spans 17 amino acids. J gave up 4 bases and V 7 bases, and 14 bases lay outside the gene matches. Germline CDR1 reads MNHEY; CDR2 reads SMNVEV (reference sequence). For the CDR3, the DNA is TGTGCCAGCACGGGTAGGACAGGGGGCGTGGGAAGCTATGGCTACACCTTC. Protein: CASTGRTGGVGSYGYTF.

The chain is built from TRBV5-1 and TRBJ2-1; D ambiguous. V dropped 4 bases and J dropped 6 bases, with 11 bases sitting between them. CDR1 is SGHRS, CDR2 YFSETQ, per germline. The CDR3 loop spans 13 amino acids. CDR3 nucleotide sequence: TGCGCCAGCAGCCCCGATCTCAGCAATGAGCAGTTCTTC. It yields the protein CASSPDLSNEQFF.

The chain has TRBV2 and TRBJ1-4; no reliable D call. This CDR3 has 13 amino acids. Trimming stripped 5 bases from V and 6 bases from J, with 10 bases between. The germline V gene encodes CDR1 SNHLY and CDR2 FYNNEI. The DNA of the CDR3 is TGTGCCAGCAGTCCTAGACCTGATGAAAAACTGTTTTTT. Residues: CASSPRPDEKLFF. The variable domain in full, with the rest retrieved from reference TRBV2 and TRBJ1-4, is EPEVTQTPSHQVTQMGQEVILRCVPISNHLYFYWYRQILGQKVEFLVSFYNNEISEKSEIFDDQFSVERPDGSNFTLKIRSTKLEDSAMYFCASSPRPDEKLFFGSGTQLSVL.